These 9 T cell receptor beta chains were all obtained from the same sample, sequenced in a study of beta chain features in type 1 diabetes. Study-wide results and caveats: Moderate but significant shortening of TCRB CDR3s was recorded in all four CD4+ subsets from Type 1 diabetes patients.

Every bit of the isolated RNA underwent reverse transcription, so sequencing read expressed TCRB transcripts. Clones were sequenced by immunoSEQ multiplex PCR, and TCRdb holds only the in-frame ones, with some missing. The table has over 650,000 clones, over 12% seen once. For these TCRs, the target antigens are not known. The sequencing sample was made of naive CD4+ T cells from blood. These receptors came from a man aged 18 to 30 with type 1 diabetes.

This clone was picked up a small number of times. Distinct nucleotide sequences in the sample also encode this CDR3. The gene calls are TRBV2 and TRBJ1-5; no clear D gene. Trimming took 5 bases from V and 0 from J, leaving 8 bases between them. Per the germline V gene, CDR1 is SNHLY and CDR2 is FYNNEI. The CDR3 spans 14 residues. CDR3 in DNA: TGTGCCAGCAGTCCTGGTTATAGCAATCAGCCCCAGCATTTT. Translated, it gives CASSPGYSNQPQHF.

This clone was found a few times. The chain combines TRBV30 with TRBJ2-1; D uncertain. The germline V gene has CDR1 GTSNPN and CDR2 SVGIG (reference sequence). The CDR3 sequence is 11 residues long. The V end was cut by 7 bases, the J end by 10 bases, with 14 bases between. CDR3 bases: TGTGCCTTTGGAGTGTCTAGGGAGCAGTTCTTC. Translation gives CAFGVSREQFF.

This clone has only a few counts. The chain couples TRBV28 to TRBJ2-7; the D is unclear. Per the germline V gene, CDR1 is MDHEN and CDR2 is SYDVKM. V was pared by 4 bases and J by 2 bases, with 12 bases between. The CDR3 is 14 residues long. The CDR3 sequence: CASSSGTPAYEQYF. Here the CDR3 DNA reads TGTGCCAGCAGTTCGGGTACCCCAGCCTACGAGCAGTACTTC. The full variable domain, its missing parts supplied by reference TRBV28 and TRBJ2-7, is DVKVTQSSRYLVKRTGEKVFLECVQDMDHENMFWYRQDPGLGLRLIYFSYDVKMKEKGDIPEGYSVSREKKERFSLILESASTNQTSMYLCASSSGTPAYEQYFGPGTRLTVT.

This chain connects TRBV7-9 to TRBJ2-3; possibly TRBD2 for D (6 bases). The germline gives CDR1 SEHNR, CDR2 FQNEAQ (reference sequence). This CDR3 has 16 amino acids. Trimming stripped 5 bases from V and 0 bases from J, with 15 bases between. CDR3 bases: TGTGCCAGCAGCCCCAATAGCGGCCTTAGCACAGATACGCAGTATTTT. This sequence encodes CASSPNSGLSTDTQYF.

This chain uses TRBV7-9 with TRBJ2-2; 13 nucleotides line up with TRBD2. CDR3 length: 13 residues. Germline V gene data show CDR1 as SEHNR and CDR2 as FQNEAQ (reference sequence). V gave up 3 bases and J gave up 16 bases; unmatched junction bases: 5. The CDR3 here is CASSFGTSGEKFF. CDR3 DNA sequence: TGTGCCAGCAGCTTCGGGACTAGCGGGGAGAAGTTTTTT.

This clone was detected only a few times. The same CDR3 is also encoded by other DNA sequences in this sample. V usage is TRBV18 and J usage is TRBJ1-5; no clear D. Germline loops: CDR1 KGHSH, CDR2 LQKENI. Trimming took off 3 bases at V and 0 bases at J, with 6 bases between the two ends. CDR3 length equals 14 residues. The CDR3 spells CASSPQDSNQPQHF. The CDR3 DNA is TGTGCCAGCTCACCCCAAGATAGCAATCAGCCCCAGCATTTT.

This clone was counted between two and nine times. The chain has TRBV29-1 and TRBJ2-3, with D possibly being TRBD2 (7 bases). Germline V gives CDR1 SQVTM, CDR2 ANQGSEA. The CDR3 runs 18 residues. V was cut by 6 bases and J by 0 bases, with 25 bases left in between. CDR3 amino acids: CSVRGARSPLTSTDTQYF. The CDR3, as DNA: TGCAGCGTCCGGGGGGCCCGATCACCGTTAACTAGCACAGATACGCAGTATTTT.

This clone was recorded at least ten times. This chain connects TRBV21-1 to TRBJ2-6. TRBV21-1 has pseudogene status. The length of the CDR3 is 13 residues. CDR3 loop: CASSQNEANVLTF. Written as DNA, the CDR3 is TGTGCCAGCAGCCAAAATGAGGCCAACGTCCTGACTTTC.

This clone was counted between two and nine times. J is TRBJ1-5 and V is TRBV30; TRBD1 agrees at 8 bases. This CDR3 has 13 residues. The junction had 2 bases not matched to a gene; V was cut back by 1 base and J by 6 bases. The V gene's germline CDR1 is GTSNPN and CDR2 SVGIG (reference sequence). CDR3 sequence: CAWSEQGGQPQHF. For the CDR3, the DNA is TGTGCCTGGAGTGAACAGGGGGGTCAGCCCCAGCATTTT. Full variable domain (outside the CDR3, taken from reference TRBV30 and TRBJ1-5): SQTIHQWPATLVQPVGSPLSLECTVEGTSNPNLYWYRQAAGRGLQLLFYSVGIGQISSEVPQNLSASRPQDRQFILSSKKLLLSDSGFYLCAWSEQGGQPQHFGDGTRLSIL.